This T cell receptor beta chain was obtained from a study of cytomegalovirus exposure and HLA in healthy donors. Germline CDR1 and CDR2: SEHNR and FQNEAQ (reference sequence). Trimming cost V 5 bases and J 7 bases; bases outside gene matches: 14. The CDR3 is made up of 16 amino acids. In the PCR, 60 Vbeta and 13 Jbeta primers were used. The method was immunoSEQ multiplex PCR; TCRdb's version includes in-frame clones alone and lacks a portion of them. The data contain more than 85,000 clones, about 60% of them singletons. Sequencing used PBMCs. The sequence was obtained from a woman in her 30s in good health and CMV-seronegative. The chain is built from TRBV7-9 and TRBJ1-2; 9 bases align to TRBD1. CDR3: CASSPRGTGRRSGYTF. CDR3 in DNA: TGTGCCAGCAGCCCGAGGGGGACAGGGAGGAGGAGTGGCTACACCTTC.